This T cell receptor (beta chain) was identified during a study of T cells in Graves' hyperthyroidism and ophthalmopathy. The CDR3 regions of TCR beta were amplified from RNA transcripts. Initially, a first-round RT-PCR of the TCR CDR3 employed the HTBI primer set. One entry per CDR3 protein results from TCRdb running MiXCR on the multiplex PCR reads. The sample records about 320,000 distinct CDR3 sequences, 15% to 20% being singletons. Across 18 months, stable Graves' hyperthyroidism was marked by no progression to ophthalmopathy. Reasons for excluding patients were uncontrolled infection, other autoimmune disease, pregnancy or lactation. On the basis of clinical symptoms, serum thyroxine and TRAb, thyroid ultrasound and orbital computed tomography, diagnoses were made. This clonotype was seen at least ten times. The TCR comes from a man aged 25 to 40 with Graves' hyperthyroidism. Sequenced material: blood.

In nucleotides, the CDR3 is TGTGCCAGCAGTTATGGACAGGGTCTGGACCCGAAGCAGTTCTTC. It codes for CASSYGQGLDPKQFF. This chain connects TRBV3-1 to TRBJ2-1, with 8 bases lining up with TRBD1. CDR1 is LGHDT, CDR2 YNNKEL, per germline (reference sequence). After removal of 6 bases from V and 11 bases from J, the junction contained 15 bases not matched to a gene. The CDR3 runs to 15 residues.